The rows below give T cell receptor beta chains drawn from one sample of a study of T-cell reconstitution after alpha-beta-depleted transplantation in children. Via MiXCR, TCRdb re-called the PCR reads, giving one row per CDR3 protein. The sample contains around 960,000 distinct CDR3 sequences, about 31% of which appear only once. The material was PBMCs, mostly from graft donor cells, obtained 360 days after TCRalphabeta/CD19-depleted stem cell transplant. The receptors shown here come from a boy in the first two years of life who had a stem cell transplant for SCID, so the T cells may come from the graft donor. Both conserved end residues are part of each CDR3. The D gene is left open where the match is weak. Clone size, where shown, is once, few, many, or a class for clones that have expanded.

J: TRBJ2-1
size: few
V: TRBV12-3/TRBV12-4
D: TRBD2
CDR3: CASSPGLATLGSYNEQFF
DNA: TGTGCCAGCAGTCCGGGACTAGCGACATTGGGCTCCTACAATGAGCAGTTCTTC

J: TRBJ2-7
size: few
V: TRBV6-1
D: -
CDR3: CASKRGFQHEQYF
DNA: TGTGCCAGCAAAAGGGGCTTTCAACACGAGCAGTACTTC

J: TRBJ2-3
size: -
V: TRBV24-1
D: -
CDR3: CATSDWGSTDTQYF
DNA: TGTGCCACCAGTGATTGGGGCAGCACAGATACGCAGTATTTT

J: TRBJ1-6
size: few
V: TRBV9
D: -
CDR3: CASSVGGSGNSPLHF
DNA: TGTGCCAGCAGCGTTGGGGGATCCGGGAATTCACCCCTCCACTTT

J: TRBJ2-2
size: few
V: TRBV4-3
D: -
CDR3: CASSQDQMHRNTGELFF
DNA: TGCGCCAGCAGCCAAGATCAAATGCACAGAAACACCGGGGAGCTGTTTTTT

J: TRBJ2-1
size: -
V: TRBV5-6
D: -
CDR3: CASSPGGFRRSYNEQFF
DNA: TGTGCCAGCAGCCCGGGTGGGTTTAGAAGGTCCTACAATGAGCAGTTCTTC

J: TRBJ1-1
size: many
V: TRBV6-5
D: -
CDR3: CASSYANTEAFF
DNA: TGTGCCAGCAGTTACGCCAACACTGAAGCTTTCTTT

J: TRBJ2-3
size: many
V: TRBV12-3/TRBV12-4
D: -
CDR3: CASSFHTDTQYF
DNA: TGTGCCAGCAGTTTCCACACAGATACGCAGTATTTT

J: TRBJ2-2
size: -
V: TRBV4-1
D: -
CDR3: CASSQGGVSGELFF
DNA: TGCGCCAGCAGCCAAGGTGGGGTCAGCGGGGAGCTGTTTTTT

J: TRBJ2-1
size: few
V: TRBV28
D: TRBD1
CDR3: CASSFRRTGGSVEQFF
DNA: TGTGCCAGCAGTTTTCGGCGGACAGGGGGCTCGGTTGAGCAGTTCTTC

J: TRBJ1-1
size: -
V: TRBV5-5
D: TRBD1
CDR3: CASSRDRGALGAFF
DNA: TGTGCCAGCAGCCGGGACAGGGGTGCATTAGGCGCTTTCTTT

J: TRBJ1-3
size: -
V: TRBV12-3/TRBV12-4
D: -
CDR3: CASEPGHPGGYTIYF
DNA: TGTGCCAGCGAGCCGGGCCACCCCGGGGGGTACACCATATATTTT

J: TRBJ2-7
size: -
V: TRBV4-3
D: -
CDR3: CASSRKTRSYEQYF
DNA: TGCGCCAGCAGCCGAAAGACTAGGTCCTACGAGCAGTACTTC

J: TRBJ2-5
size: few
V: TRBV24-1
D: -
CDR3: CATSDRGQGRETQYF
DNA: TGTGCCACCAGTGACCGGGGACAAGGTCGAGAGACCCAGTACTTC

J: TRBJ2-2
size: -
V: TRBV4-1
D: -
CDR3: CASSQILRGPGTGELFF
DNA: TGCGCCAGCAGCCAAATCCTTAGGGGCCCGGGGACCGGGGAGCTGTTTTTT

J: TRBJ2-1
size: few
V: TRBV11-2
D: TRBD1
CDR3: CASSLGRGGTGPYNEQFF
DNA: TGTGCCAGCAGCTTAGGAAGGGGCGGGACAGGGCCCTACAATGAGCAGTTCTTC

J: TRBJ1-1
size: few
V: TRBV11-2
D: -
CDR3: CASSLTRRAFF
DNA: TGTGCCAGCAGCTTAACCCGACGGGCTTTCTTT

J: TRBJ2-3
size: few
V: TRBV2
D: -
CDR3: CASRPHRASTDTQYF
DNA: TGTGCCAGCAGGCCTCATAGGGCCTCCACAGATACGCAGTATTTT

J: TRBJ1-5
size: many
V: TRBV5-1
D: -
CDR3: CASSLEGSSNQPQHF
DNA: TGTGCCAGCAGCTTGGAGGGTTCAAGCAATCAGCCCCAGCATTTT

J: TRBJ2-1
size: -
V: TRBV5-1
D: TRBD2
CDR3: CASSPVPGTSGAIYNEQFF
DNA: TGCGCCAGCAGCCCGGTTCCCGGGACTAGCGGGGCAATCTACAATGAGCAGTTCTTC

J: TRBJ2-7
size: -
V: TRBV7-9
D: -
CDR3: CASRLGAEQYF
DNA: TGTGCCAGCAGATTAGGGGCCGAGCAGTACTTC

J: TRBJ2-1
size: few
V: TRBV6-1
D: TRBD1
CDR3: CASSPPGQGRDEQFF
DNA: TGTGCCAGCAGCCCCCCGGGACAGGGGAGGGATGAGCAGTTCTTC